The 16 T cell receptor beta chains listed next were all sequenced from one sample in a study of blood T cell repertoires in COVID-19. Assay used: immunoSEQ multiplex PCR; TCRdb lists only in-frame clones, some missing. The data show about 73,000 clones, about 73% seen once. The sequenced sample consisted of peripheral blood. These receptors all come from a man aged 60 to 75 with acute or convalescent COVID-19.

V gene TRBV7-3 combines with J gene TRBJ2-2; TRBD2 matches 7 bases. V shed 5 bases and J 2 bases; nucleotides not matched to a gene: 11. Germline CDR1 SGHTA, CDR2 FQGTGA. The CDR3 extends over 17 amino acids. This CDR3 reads CASSLGKGLLNTGELFF. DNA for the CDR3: TGTGCCAGCAGCCTAGGGAAGGGACTACTTAACACCGGGGAGCTGTTTTTT.

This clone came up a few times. The CDR3 DNA reads as TGTGCCAGTAGTAAGGGACTAGACTACGAGCAGTACGTC. This codes for CASSKGLDYEQYV. The chain joins TRBV19 to TRBJ2-7; TRBD2 matches at 8 bases. Germline CDR1 LNHDA, CDR2 SQIVND (reference sequence). The CDR3 is 13 residues long. The junction had 2 bases not matched to a gene; V was cut back by 4 bases and J by 3 bases.

The CDR3 DNA is TGTGCCAGCAGTTCAGACAGGCCGAACACCGGGGAGCTGTTTTTT. Translating it yields CASSSDRPNTGELFF. The chain is built from TRBV27 and TRBJ2-2, with a weak D call TRBD1 (6 bases). This CDR3 has 15 amino acids. CDR1 and CDR2 (germline): MNHEY, SMNVEV (reference sequence). V gave up 4 bases and J gave up 0 bases, with 9 bases separating them.

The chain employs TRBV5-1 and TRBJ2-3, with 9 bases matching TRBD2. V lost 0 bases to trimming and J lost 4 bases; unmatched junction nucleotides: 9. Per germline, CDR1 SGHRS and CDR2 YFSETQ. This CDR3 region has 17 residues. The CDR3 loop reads CASSLGVAGANADTQYF. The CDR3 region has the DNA TGCGCCAGCAGCTTGGGGGTAGCGGGAGCTAATGCAGATACGCAGTATTTT.

CDR3 sequence reads: CASSLDPGAEAFF. The CDR3 DNA follows: TGCGCCAGCAGCTTGGATCCGGGGGCTGAAGCTTTCTTT. J is TRBJ1-1 and V is TRBV5-1; D might be TRBD1 (5 bases). Germline CDR1 reads SGHRS; CDR2 reads YFSETQ. This CDR3 has 13 amino acids. Trimming took 0 bases from V and 6 from J, leaving 9 bases between them. The variable domain in full, with the rest retrieved from reference TRBV5-1 and TRBJ1-1, is KAGVTQTPRYLIKTRGQQVTLSCSPISGHRSVSWYQQTPGQGLQFLFEYFSETQRNKGNFPGRFSGRQFSNSRSEMNVSTLELGDSALYLCASSLDPGAEAFFGQGTRLTVV.

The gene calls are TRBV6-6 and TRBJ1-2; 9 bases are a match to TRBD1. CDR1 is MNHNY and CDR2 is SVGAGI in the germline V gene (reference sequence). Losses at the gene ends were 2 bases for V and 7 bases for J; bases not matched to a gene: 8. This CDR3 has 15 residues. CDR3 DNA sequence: TGTGCCAGCAGTTACGAGGAACAGGGGGCTCGTGGCTACACCTTC. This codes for CASSYEEQGARGYTF.

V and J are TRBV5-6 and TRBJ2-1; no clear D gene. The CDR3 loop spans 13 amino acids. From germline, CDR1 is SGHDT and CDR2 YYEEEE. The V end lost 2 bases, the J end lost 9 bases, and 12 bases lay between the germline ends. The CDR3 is CASSFFSRSEQFF. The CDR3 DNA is TGTGCCAGCAGCTTTTTTAGCCGTAGTGAGCAGTTCTTC.

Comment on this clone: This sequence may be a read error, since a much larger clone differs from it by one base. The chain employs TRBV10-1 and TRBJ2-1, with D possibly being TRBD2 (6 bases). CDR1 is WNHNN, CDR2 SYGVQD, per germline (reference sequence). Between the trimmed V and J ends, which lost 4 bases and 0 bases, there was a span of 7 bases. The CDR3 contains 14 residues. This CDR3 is CASSAGSSYNEQFF. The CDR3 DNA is TGCGCCAGCAGTGCCGGGAGCTCCTACAATGAGCAGTTCTTC.

The CDR3 reads CASSIVGAGTGELFF. In DNA, the CDR3 is TGTGCCAGTAGTATAGTAGGGGCCGGGACCGGGGAGCTGTTTTTT. This chain joins TRBV19 and TRBJ2-2; TRBD1 is a possible D gene (5 bases). The CDR3 is 15 amino acids. Deletions cut 1 base from V and 5 bases from J, with 11 bases between. CDR1 LNHDA and CDR2 SQIVND come from the germline V gene (reference sequence).

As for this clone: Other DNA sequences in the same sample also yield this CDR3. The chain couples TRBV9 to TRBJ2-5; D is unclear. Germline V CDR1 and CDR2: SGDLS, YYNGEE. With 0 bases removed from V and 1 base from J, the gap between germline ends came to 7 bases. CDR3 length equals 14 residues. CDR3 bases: TGTGCCAGCAGCGTAGGATCCAGCCAAGAGACCCAGTACTTC. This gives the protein CASSVGSSQETQYF.

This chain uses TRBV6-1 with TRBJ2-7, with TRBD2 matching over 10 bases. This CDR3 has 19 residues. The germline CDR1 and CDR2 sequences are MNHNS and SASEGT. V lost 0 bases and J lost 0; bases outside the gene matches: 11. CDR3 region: CASSEAAVGLAGASYEQYV. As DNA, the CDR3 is TGTGCCAGCAGTGAAGCGGCCGTCGGGCTAGCGGGGGCCTCCTACGAGCAGTACGTC.

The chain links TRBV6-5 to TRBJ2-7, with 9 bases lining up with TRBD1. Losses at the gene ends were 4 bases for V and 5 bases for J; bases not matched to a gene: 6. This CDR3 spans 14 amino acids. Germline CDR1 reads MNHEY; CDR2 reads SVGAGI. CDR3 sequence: CASSLTGGVDEQYF. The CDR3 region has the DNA TGTGCCAGCAGTTTGACAGGGGGTGTGGACGAGCAGTACTTC.

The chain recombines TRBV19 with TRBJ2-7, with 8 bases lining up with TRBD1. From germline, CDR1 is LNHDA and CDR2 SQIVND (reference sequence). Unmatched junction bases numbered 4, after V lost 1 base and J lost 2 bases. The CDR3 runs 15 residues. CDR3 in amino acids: CASSIAQGVTYEQYF. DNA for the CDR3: TGTGCCAGTAGTATAGCACAGGGGGTTACCTACGAGCAGTACTTC.

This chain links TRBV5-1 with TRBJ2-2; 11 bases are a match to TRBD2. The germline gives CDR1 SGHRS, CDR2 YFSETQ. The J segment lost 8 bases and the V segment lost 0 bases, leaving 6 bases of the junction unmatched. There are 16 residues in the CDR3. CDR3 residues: CASSLAPGTSGGELFF. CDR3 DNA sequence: TGCGCCAGCAGCTTGGCCCCCGGGACTAGCGGTGGGGAGCTGTTTTTT. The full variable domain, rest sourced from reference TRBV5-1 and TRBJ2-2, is KAGVTQTPRYLIKTRGQQVTLSCSPISGHRSVSWYQQTPGQGLQFLFEYFSETQRNKGNFPGRFSGRQFSNSRSEMNVSTLELGDSALYLCASSLAPGTSGGELFFGEGSRLTVL.

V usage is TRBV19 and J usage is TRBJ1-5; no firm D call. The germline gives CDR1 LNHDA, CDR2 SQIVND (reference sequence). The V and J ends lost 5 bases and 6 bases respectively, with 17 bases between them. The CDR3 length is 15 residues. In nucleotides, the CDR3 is TGTGCCAGTAGTCCAGACCGGGGATCGGGTCAGCCCCAGCATTTT. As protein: CASSPDRGSGQPQHF.

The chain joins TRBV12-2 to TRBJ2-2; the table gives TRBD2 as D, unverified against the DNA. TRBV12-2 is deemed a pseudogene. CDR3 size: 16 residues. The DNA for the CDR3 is TGTGCAAGTCGCTTAGCGGGCGGGGGGAACACCGGGGAGCTGTTTTTT. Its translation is CASRLAGGGNTGELFF.